Each of the 28 T cell receptor beta chains below was sequenced from the same sample in a study of identical twins. TCRdb called the 5' RACE reads again in MiXCR, with one record for every CDR3 protein. The sample holds 550,000 to 700,000 distinct CDR3 sequences, just under 10% seen once. In addition, the sample was reused for a study of yellow fever vaccine responses in identical twins.

The sequencing input was PBMCs. All receptors come from a woman between 18 and 29 years old in good health.

This clonotype was counted at least ten times. V is TRBV3-1 and J is TRBJ2-1, with 8 nucleotides matching TRBD2. V gave up 4 bases and J gave up 5 bases; unmatched junction bases: 10. The length of the CDR3 is 16 residues. In germline, CDR1 is LGHDT, CDR2 YNNKEL (reference sequence). CDR3 coding DNA: TGTGCCAGCAGCCCTAATAGCGGGGTCCGCCACAATGAGCAGTTCTTC. This gives the protein CASSPNSGVRHNEQFF.

This clonotype was recorded many times. The CDR3 region is CASEENTEAFF. CDR3 coding DNA: TGTGCCAGCGAGGAGAACACTGAAGCTTTCTTT. V gene TRBV12-3 or TRBV12-4 combines with J gene TRBJ1-1; D ambiguous. There are 11 residues in the CDR3. The ends were cut back, 8 bases at V and 1 base at J, with 5 bases in the middle.

This clonotype was seen many times. This rearrangement joins TRBV27 to TRBJ2-1, with D possibly being TRBD1 or TRBD2 (5 bases each). The germline V and J ends were trimmed by 4 bases and 10 bases, with 11 bases remaining between them. The CDR3 is made up of 12 amino acids. CDR1 MNHEY and CDR2 SMNVEV come from the germline V gene (reference sequence). CDR3 loop: CASSYQGVEQFF. CDR3 DNA: TGTGCCAGCAGTTATCAGGGAGTGGAGCAGTTCTTC.

This clonotype was found a few times. This chain uses TRBV28 with TRBJ2-7, with 14 positions matching TRBD2. The CDR3 totals 15 residues. CDR1 is MDHEN, CDR2 SYDVKM, per germline. J gave up 4 bases and V 7 bases, and 6 bases lay outside the gene matches. The CDR3, as DNA: TGTGCCAGCAAGACCGGGACTAGCGGGAGATACGAGCAGTACTTC. It translates to CASKTGTSGRYEQYF.

This chain connects TRBV7-2 to TRBJ2-7; D uncertain. From germline, CDR1 is SGHTA and CDR2 FQGNSA. The CDR3 has 13 amino acids. V lost 1 base and J lost 3, with 7 bases in between. CDR3 sequence (DNA): TGTGCCAGCAGCTTAGAATGGGGCTACGAGCAGTACTTC. This codes for CASSLEWGYEQYF.

The chain links TRBV5-6 to TRBJ2-7, with D perhaps matching TRBD1 or TRBD2 (5 bases each). The CDR3 runs 15 residues. V was clipped by 4 bases and J by 2 bases, with 16 bases between them. Looked up from germline, CDR1 is SGHDT and CDR2 is YYEEEE. CDR3 in DNA: TGTGCCAGCAGCAGGGACCTCCCAAAGCCCTACGAGCAGTACTTC. Protein sequence: CASSRDLPKPYEQYF.

This clonotype was recorded a few times. The chain employs TRBV4-3 and TRBJ2-1, with TRBD2 matching 8 bases. In germline, CDR1 is LGHNA, CDR2 YSLEER. Unmatched junction bases numbered 10, after V lost 1 base and J lost 5 bases. The CDR3 spans 17 residues. The DNA for the CDR3 is TGCGCCAGCAGCCAAGCACTACTAGCGGACGGTGACAATGAGCAGTTCTTC. As protein: CASSQALLADGDNEQFF.

This clonotype was observed a handful of times. The rearrangement uses TRBV7-2 and TRBJ2-5, with 9 bases aligning to TRBD1. The CDR3 has 17 residues. The V and J ends lost 4 bases and 4 bases, in that order; junction bases with no gene match: 13. The germline gives CDR1 SGHTA, CDR2 FQGNSA. CDR3 protein: CASSSTRGDRVLETQYF. The CDR3 bases are TGTGCCAGCAGCTCCACCCGGGGGGACAGGGTCCTAGAGACCCAGTACTTC.

DNA for the CDR3: TGTGCCAGCAGCCAGGGGACTAGCAATGAGCAGTTCTTC. Translation gives CASSQGTSNEQFF. The chain employs TRBV4-2 and TRBJ2-1; 8 positions agree with TRBD2. With 3 bases clipped from V and 6 bases from J, the junction kept 1 base outside the gene matches. Germline V gene data show CDR1 as LGHNA and CDR2 as YNFKEQ. This CDR3 contains 13 residues.

This clonotype was seen only a few times. The CDR3: CASSQDSGSVTDTQYF. The CDR3 DNA is TGCGCCAGCAGCCAAGACAGCGGGAGTGTGACAGATACGCAGTATTTT. The genes are TRBV4-3 and TRBJ2-3, with TRBD2 identical over 8 bases. J lost 3 bases, V lost 0 bases, and 5 bases had no gene match. CDR3 size: 16 residues. The V gene's germline CDR1 is LGHNA and CDR2 YSLEER.

This clonotype was seen ten or more times. The chain carries TRBV9 and TRBJ2-1, with no clear D. Germline CDR1 SGDLS, CDR2 YYNGEE. The CDR3 runs to 12 residues. Trimming left V 4 bases short and J 8 bases short, with 10 bases between. This chain's CDR3 is CASSPPGYEQFF. The CDR3 DNA reads TGTGCCAGCAGCCCTCCCGGTTATGAGCAGTTCTTC.

This clonotype has ten or more counts. The chain joins TRBV15 to TRBJ2-3; 9 positions match TRBD2. Germline CDR1 is LNHNV and CDR2 is YYDKDF (reference sequence). The CDR3 spans 14 residues. Germline trimming cut 4 bases from V and 7 bases from J; bases unmatched to any gene: 6. The CDR3 nucleotides read TGTGCCACCAGCATTGCGGGGGGGCTAAATACGCAGTATTTT. Protein: CATSIAGGLNTQYF.

This clonotype was seen a handful of times. The genes are TRBV18 and TRBJ1-4, with D unclear. This CDR3 region has 15 residues. Germline V gene lookup returns CDR1 KGHSH and CDR2 LQKENI. V was cut by 5 bases and J by 0 bases, with 10 bases left in between. The chain's CDR3 is CASSTALATNEKLFF. The CDR3 DNA is TGTGCCAGCTCAACAGCCCTTGCAACTAATGAAAAACTGTTTTTT.

This clonotype was found a few times. The chain joins TRBV29-1 to TRBJ2-1, with 13 bases lining up with TRBD2. V lost 3 bases and J lost 12; bases outside the gene matches: 11. The CDR3 runs to 15 residues. Germline CDR1 SQVTM, CDR2 ANQGSEA. CDR3 sequence reads: CSVESGTSGNFGQFF. The CDR3 nucleotides read TGCAGCGTTGAGAGTGGGACTAGCGGGAATTTTGGGCAGTTCTTC.

The DNA of the CDR3 is TGTGCCAGCAGCTTGCAAGGACGGCCGTACGAGCAGTACTTC. It specifies CASSLQGRPYEQYF. The V gene is TRBV7-2, the J gene TRBJ2-7; D call uncertain. Germline CDR1 reads SGHTA; CDR2 reads FQGNSA. CDR3 length: 14 amino acids. V dropped 3 bases and J dropped 4 bases, with 13 bases sitting between them. The full variable domain, with the rest looked up from reference TRBV7-2 and TRBJ2-7, is GAGVSQSPSNKVTEKGKDVELRCDPISGHTALYWYRQSLGQGLEFLIYFQGNSAPDKSGLPSDRFSAERTGGSVSTLTIQRTQQEDSAVYLCASSLQGRPYEQYFGPGTRLTVT.

At least ten counts were recorded for this clonotype. The chain carries TRBV10-3 and TRBJ2-7; D is uncertain. Germline CDR1 and CDR2: ENHRY and SYGVKD. The V end was cut by 10 bases, the J end by 0 bases, with 13 bases between. This CDR3 has 13 amino acids. CDR3 coding DNA: TGTGCCACTAAGGACCAGGCCTCCTACGAGCAGTACTTC. Encoded protein: CATKDQASYEQYF.

The V and J genes are TRBV20-1 and TRBJ1-2; 7 bases match TRBD1. From germline, CDR1 is DFQATT and CDR2 SNEGSKA (reference sequence). This CDR3 is built from 13 residues. Trimming at V came to 4 bases and at J to 1 base, leaving 3 bases not matched to a gene. The CDR3 here is CSAIGQVNYGYTF. The CDR3, as DNA: TGCAGTGCTATAGGACAGGTTAACTATGGCTACACCTTC.

The genes are TRBV20-1 and TRBJ2-7; 7 nucleotides agree with TRBD1. With V trimmed by 1 base and J by 3 bases, 6 bases remained unmatched. The CDR3 runs to 14 residues. Germline values: CDR1 DFQATT, CDR2 SNEGSKA (reference sequence). Here the CDR3 reads CSARGRTGGYEQYF. CDR3 nucleotides: TGCAGTGCTAGAGGTAGGACAGGAGGCTACGAGCAGTACTTC.

This clonotype turned up a few times. This sequence joins TRBV29-1 and TRBJ2-7; D may match TRBD1 or TRBD2 (5 bases each). V shed 4 bases and J shed 0 bases, with 22 bases lying between them. The CDR3 is made up of 17 amino acids. Looked up from germline, CDR1 is SQVTM and CDR2 is ANQGSEA. CDR3 sequence reads: CSVAIPVGVFSSYEQYF. The CDR3 DNA reads as TGCAGCGTTGCTATCCCAGTGGGGGTATTTAGCTCCTACGAGCAGTACTTC.

There are many counts of this clonotype. J is TRBJ2-1 and V is TRBV29-1; possibly TRBD1 for D (6 bases). The CDR3 consists of 14 residues. V was pared by 3 bases and J by 8 bases, with 17 bases between. CDR1 SQVTM and CDR2 ANQGSEA come from the germline V gene. The CDR3 DNA is TGCAGCGTTGAGGACTCAGGGGTAGGAGATGAGCAGTTCTTC. Residues: CSVEDSGVGDEQFF.

This clonotype occurred a few times. V usage is TRBV20-1 and J usage is TRBJ1-5; no clear D. In germline, CDR1 is DFQATT, CDR2 SNEGSKA (reference sequence). Trimming removed 3 bases at V and 2 bases at J, with 14 bases between. The CDR3 is 15 residues long. The CDR3 protein is CSARAQVGGNQPQHF. CDR3 in DNA: TGCAGTGCTAGGGCCCAGGTTGGTGGCAATCAGCCCCAGCATTTT.

This clonotype was seen at least ten times. The V gene is TRBV12-3 or TRBV12-4, the J gene TRBJ2-3, with D perhaps being TRBD1 or TRBD2 (5 bases each). The V gene lost 6 bases and the J gene lost 2 bases, with 15 bases spanning the gap. This CDR3 has 15 residues. CDR3 amino acids: CASSWVGTPTDTQYF. For the CDR3, the DNA is TGTGCCAGCAGCTGGGTAGGGACCCCCACAGATACGCAGTATTTT.

This clonotype was seen only a few times. J is TRBJ2-3 and V is TRBV4-3, with D uncertain. This CDR3 region has 19 residues. V was cut by 4 bases and J by 0 bases, with 23 bases left in between. Germline lookup yields CDR1 LGHNA and CDR2 YSLEER. The CDR3 nucleotides read TGCGCCAGCAGCCCCACCATGAGCGTAGAGTATATTAGCACAGATACGCAGTATTTT. Protein product: CASSPTMSVEYISTDTQYF.

This clonotype was picked up many times. This chain links TRBV5-6 with TRBJ2-5; the match to TRBD2 covers 10 bases. V gave up 3 bases and J gave up 4 bases; unmatched junction bases: 0. The CDR3 is made up of 13 amino acids. Germline assignment: CDR1 SGHDT and CDR2 YYEEEE. The CDR3 reads CASSWTSGETQYF. The CDR3 DNA follows: TGTGCCAGCAGCTGGACTAGCGGAGAGACCCAGTACTTC.

This clonotype was counted only a few times. The CDR3 DNA is TGCAGCGTTGAAGACAGGGGTGGTCAGCCCCAGCATTTT. It codes for CSVEDRGGQPQHF. V usage is TRBV29-1 and J usage is TRBJ1-5; TRBD1 might be the D (6 bases). V was shortened by 0 bases and J by 6 bases, with 9 bases between the two germline ends. The CDR3 is 13 amino acids. In germline, CDR1 is SQVTM, CDR2 ANQGSEA.

The chain carries TRBV6-4 and TRBJ2-1; D may be TRBD1 (6 bases). V was pared by 5 bases and J by 6 bases, with 14 bases between. Germline values: CDR1 MRHNA, CDR2 SNTAGT. The CDR3 sequence is 14 residues long. CDR3 loop: CASSTQGGSNEQFF. In DNA, the CDR3 is TGTGCCAGCAGTACCCAAGGGGGTAGCAATGAGCAGTTCTTC.

This chain joins TRBV29-1 and TRBJ2-3; 13 nucleotides align to TRBD2. This CDR3 region has 15 residues. V lost 6 bases to trimming and J lost 1 base; unmatched junction nucleotides: 4. Germline CDR1 reads SQVTM; CDR2 reads ANQGSEA. As DNA, the CDR3 is TGCAGCGTATTGGGGACTAGCGGGGGCACAGATACGCAGTATTTT. It encodes CSVLGTSGGTDTQYF.

The CDR3, as DNA: TGTGCCAGCAGTGCCATAGACAAATACGAGCAGTACTTC. Translation gives CASSAIDKYEQYF. The chain carries TRBV27 and TRBJ2-7; the D is unclear. CDR1 and CDR2 (germline): MNHEY, SMNVEV (reference sequence). This CDR3 spans 13 amino acids. Trimming stripped 5 bases from V and 4 bases from J, with 12 bases between.